These T cell receptor beta chains were read from a single sample in a study of early T cells in non-severe SARS-CoV-2 infection. MiXCR, run by TCRdb on the 5' RACE reads, gives a single entry per CDR3 protein. The sample lists 25,000 to 35,000 distinct CDR3 sequences, around 5.2% occurring once. Material for sequencing was whole blood. The receptors derive from an adult who was a healthcare worker with PCR-confirmed SARS-CoV-2 infection or an uninfected control (not recorded which). The CDR3 runs from the conserved cysteine through the conserved F or W. A D gene is named only where the DNA matches it firmly. Rows may omit the clone size; those that give it use once, few, many or a size class.

many TRBD2 TRBJ2-3 TRBV10-3 TGTGCCATCAGCGTACTAGCGGGTTTGACAGATACGCAGTATTTT CAISVLAGLTDTQYF
many - TRBJ2-2 TRBV4-3 TGCGCCAGCAGCCAAGAACAGGCCCCAGGCGGGGAGCTGTTTTTT CASSQEQAPGGELFF
few TRBD2 TRBJ2-1 TRBV4-3 TGCGCCAGCAGTCTAACTAGCGGGAGAGGTGATGAGCAGTTCTTC CASSLTSGRGDEQFF
few - TRBJ1-2 TRBV3-1 TGTGCCAGCAGCCCCGAGCAGGGGAGAAACTATGGCTACACCTTC CASSPEQGRNYGYTF
many TRBD1 TRBJ1-5 TRBV24-1 TGTGCCACCAGTGATTCAAAGTTCGACAGGGGCATCAATCAGCCCCAGCATTTT CATSDSKFDRGINQPQHF
large - TRBJ2-1 TRBV28 TGTGCCAGCAGTCGATCCGGGACCTATAATGAGCAGTTCTTC CASSRSGTYNEQFF
many TRBD1 TRBJ2-4 TRBV6-2/TRBV6-3 TGTGCCAGCAGTATCCTTGGACAGGGTTTCTGGCTGTCAAGGGAAAACATTCAGTACTTC CASSILGQGFWLSRENIQYF
medium-sized - TRBJ2-1 TRBV19 TGTGCCAGTAGTATAGCACGGTTGGGTGCCAATGAGCAGTTCTTC CASSIARLGANEQFF
many - TRBJ1-4 TRBV27 TGTGCCAGCAGTAAGATTGCAACTAATGAAAAACTGTTTTTT CASSKIATNEKLFF
many TRBD1 TRBJ2-5 TRBV12-3/TRBV12-4 TGTGCCAGCAGCCCGACAGGGTTGGAGACCCAGTACTTC CASSPTGLETQYF
- TRBD1 TRBJ1-4 TRBV28 TGTGCCAGCAGTTTTGGGACAGCGAATGAAAAACTGTTTTTT CASSFGTANEKLFF
many TRBD1 TRBJ2-1 TRBV7-6 TGTGCCAGCAGCTTAGTTTGGGACAGGGTAGATGAGCAGTTCTTC CASSLVWDRVDEQFF
- TRBD2 TRBJ2-7 TRBV7-9 TGTGCCAGCAGCCGCCCAGCGGGAGGGTCCCAGGGCGAGCAGTACTTC CASSRPAGGSQGEQYF
many TRBD1 TRBJ2-1 TRBV11-2 TGTGCCAGCAGCCGGGACAGTACGAACGCTCATAAGTTCTTC CASSRDSTNAHKFF
many TRBD2 TRBJ2-5 TRBV28 TGTGCCAGCAGTTTCGGGAGTAGCGGGACCGCACAAGAGACCCAGTACTTC CASSFGSSGTAQETQYF
many - TRBJ2-1 TRBV19 TGTGCCAGCTTTAGTGGAGGTAATGAGCAGTTCTTC CASFSGGNEQFF
few TRBD1 TRBJ2-3 TRBV4-3 TGCGCCAGCAGCCAAGGGACAGGGGTGATGACAGATACGCAGTATTTT CASSQGTGVMTDTQYF
many - TRBJ1-2 TRBV12-3/TRBV12-4 TGTGCCAGCAGTTTCGTAACGGGTGGTGGCTACACCTTC CASSFVTGGGYTF
few - TRBJ2-3 TRBV7-9 TGTGCCAGCACCGTAAGGTCGGAGGGCCGATATACGCAGTATTTT CASTVRSEGRYTQYF
many - TRBJ1-1 TRBV10-2 TGCGCCAGCACCAGGACAGACTTGAACACTGAAGCTTTCTTT CASTRTDLNTEAFF